The 6 T cell receptor beta chains presented below share a single source sample, sequenced in a study of T-cell memory formation after mild COVID-19. TCRdb recomputed calls from the 5' RACE reads with MiXCR, one row per CDR3 protein. The sample includes 500,000 to 650,000 distinct CDR3 sequences, about 22% of them seen just once. Input material: PBMCs or a T cell subset sorted from them (not recorded which). All receptors derive from an adult woman who had mild COVID-19 (a few samples of this study predate the infection). Cell type and time point are not known.

In this sample, this clonotype turned up many times. The CDR3 DNA reads as TGTGCCAGCAGTTCGGATCCCTCCTACAATGAGCAGTTCTTC. It yields the protein CASSSDPSYNEQFF. The gene calls are TRBV6-2 or TRBV6-3 and TRBJ2-1; D gene ambiguous. Looked up from germline, CDR1 is MNHEY and CDR2 is SVGEGT. This CDR3 region has 14 residues. V gave up 4 bases and J gave up 0 bases, with 7 bases separating them.

This chain links TRBV2 with TRBJ2-1, with TRBD2 matching over 8 bases. Unmatched junction bases numbered 9, after V lost 7 bases and J lost 7 bases. There are 14 residues in the CDR3. Per the germline V gene, CDR1 is SNHLY and CDR2 is FYNNEI. The CDR3 region has the DNA TGTGCCAGCATCACGGGGGGGCCAGGGAATGAGCAGTTCTTC. It yields the protein CASITGGPGNEQFF.

This clonotype was counted many times. V gene TRBV5-5 combines with J gene TRBJ2-7; perhaps D is TRBD1 or TRBD2 (5 bases each). Between the trimmed V and J ends, which lost 4 bases and 2 bases, there was a span of 13 bases. CDR1 is SGHKS, CDR2 YYEKEE, per germline (reference sequence). The CDR3 has 14 amino acids. CDR3 nucleotides: TGTGCCAGCAGCCCGAATGGGGGACCCTACGAGCAGTACTTC. It encodes CASSPNGGPYEQYF.

The rearrangement links TRBV4-1 to TRBJ2-7, with TRBD2 matching over 13 bases. CDR1 is MGHRA and CDR2 is YSYEKL in the germline V gene. The J segment lost 3 bases and the V segment lost 5 bases, leaving 4 bases of the junction unmatched. This CDR3 contains 15 residues. The CDR3 DNA reads as TGCGCCAGCAGCTCTGGACTAGCGGGGGACTACGAGCAGTACTTC. Translation gives CASSSGLAGDYEQYF.

The chain recombines TRBV12-3 or TRBV12-4 with TRBJ2-2, with D tentatively TRBD1 or TRBD2 (5 bases each). This CDR3 is 13 amino acids long. Trimming removed 6 bases at V and 6 bases at J, with 11 bases between. Here the CDR3 DNA reads TGTGCCAGCAGCTACGGGACCTCCGGGGAGCTGTTTTTT. Its protein is CASSYGTSGELFF.

In its sample, this clonotype was seen a few times. The CDR3 bases are TGTGCCACCAGTGAGCCCCCCAGTGGCGAGCAGTACTTC. Translated, it gives CATSEPPSGEQYF. This chain joins TRBV24-1 and TRBJ2-7; the D is unclear. The CDR3 extends over 13 amino acids. V was pared by 4 bases and J by 6 bases, with 12 bases between. The germline V gene encodes CDR1 KGHDR and CDR2 SFDVKD.